This is a list of T cell receptor beta chains from one sample in a study of T cell repertoires in cytomegalovirus infection. No cognate antigen is known for these TCRs. TCRdb independently ran MiXCR on the reads; one entry per CDR3 protein. Among under 300,000 distinct CDR3 sequences listed, 20% to 25% were seen once. This sample comprised cultured PBMCs, obtained from culture after CMV antigen stimulation. All receptors come from a human donor in good health (CMV status not recorded). Some clones in this sample may be carry-over from other donors' samples. Both conserved end residues are part of each CDR3. The D gene is left open where the match is weak. Only part of the rows carry a size: once, few, many, or a class if the clone is expanded.

d_call j_call clone_size v_call cdr3_aa cdr3_nt
. TRBJ1-5 many TRBV15 CATRPPYSNQPQHF TGTGCCACCAGACCCCCTTATAGCAATCAGCCCCAGCATTTT
TRBD1 TRBJ2-5 . TRBV4-2 CASSQEQGGETQYF TGTGCCAGCAGCCAAGAACAGGGGGGAGAGACCCAGTACTTC
. TRBJ2-7 many TRBV7-8 CASSPRMSRAYEQYF TGTGCCAGCAGCCCAAGAATGTCGAGAGCCTACGAGCAGTACTTC
. TRBJ2-2 . TRBV4-3 CASSRGLSNTGELFF TGCGCCAGCAGCCGAGGACTATCGAACACCGGGGAGCTGTTTTTT
TRBD1 TRBJ2-7 . TRBV12-3/TRBV12-4 CASSLRQGVSYEQYF TGTGCCAGCAGTTTGAGACAGGGGGTTTCCTACGAGCAGTACTTC
. TRBJ2-5 few TRBV2 CASSENLEETQYF TGTGCCAGCAGTGAGAACCTTGAAGAGACCCAGTACTTC
. TRBJ1-5 . TRBV7-9 CASSVSGVGQPQHF TGTGCCAGCAGCGTATCAGGGGTCGGCCAGCCCCAGCATTTT
. TRBJ2-4 . TRBV3-1 CASSDSDKNIQYF TGTGCCAGCAGCGACTCGGACAAAAACATTCAGTACTTC
. TRBJ1-4 many TRBV7-2 CASSSVTGRNEKLFF TGTGCCAGCAGTTCTGTCACCGGACGCAATGAAAAACTGTTTTTT
TRBD1 TRBJ1-1 . TRBV6-2/TRBV6-3 CASSTTRTGVEAFF TGTGCCAGCAGTACGACTCGGACAGGCGTTGAAGCTTTCTTT
. TRBJ2-2 . TRBV20-1 CSARVEGTGELFF TGCAGTGCTAGAGTGGAGGGCACCGGGGAGCTGTTTTTT
. TRBJ2-1 . TRBV20-1 CSATRASARYYNEQFF TGCAGTGCTACGAGGGCTAGCGCAAGATACTACAATGAGCAGTTCTTC
. TRBJ1-1 . TRBV12-3/TRBV12-4 CASRDSGVSTEAFF TGTGCCAGCAGGGACTCAGGGGTTAGCACTGAAGCTTTCTTT
. TRBJ1-2 few TRBV7-9 CASEDQQPNYGYTF TGTGCCAGCGAAGATCAGCAACCTAACTATGGCTACACCTTC
TRBD1 TRBJ1-6 . TRBV7-9 CASSSTGNGSPLHF TGTGCCAGCAGCTCGACAGGGAACGGTTCACCCCTCCACTTT
. TRBJ2-1 . TRBV12-3/TRBV12-4 CASSLVRGTSYNEQFF TGTGCCAGCAGCCTGGTCCGCGGGACTTCCTACAATGAGCAGTTCTTC
TRBD2 TRBJ2-2 many TRBV11-2 CASSSWTSSTGELFF TGTGCCAGCAGCTCTTGGACTAGTAGCACCGGGGAGCTGTTTTTT
. TRBJ1-2 many TRBV7-9 CASSSQVYGYTF TGTGCCAGCAGCTCACAGGTCTATGGCTACACCTTC
. TRBJ1-2 . TRBV5-4 CATRSANYGYTF TGTGCCACCCGATCGGCCAACTATGGCTACACCTTC
TRBD2 TRBJ2-3 . TRBV4-1 CASSQDLRIAGSTDTQYF TGCGCCAGCAGCCAAGATCTAAGAATAGCGGGTAGCACAGATACGCAGTATTTT
TRBD1 TRBJ1-1 few TRBV11-2 CASSLRTGRSLEAFF TGTGCCAGCAGCCTAAGGACAGGGAGAAGTTTGGAAGCTTTCTTT
TRBD1 TRBJ1-5 many TRBV27 CASSKRTGNSNQPQHF TGTGCCAGCAGTAAAAGGACAGGTAATAGCAATCAGCCCCAGCATTTT
. TRBJ2-3 many TRBV7-2 CASSLVQRTKFSTDTQYF TGTGCCAGCAGCTTAGTACAGCGGACGAAATTTAGCACAGATACGCAGTATTTT
. TRBJ1-1 . TRBV11-1 CASSAHSAGTSEAFF TGTGCCAGCAGCGCCCATTCTGCAGGGACCTCTGAAGCTTTCTTT
. TRBJ2-2 . TRBV7-3 CASSLDRDTGELFF TGTGCCAGCAGCTTAGACAGAGACACCGGGGAGCTGTTTTTT
. TRBJ2-3 few TRBV18 CASSHSQGLQDTQYF TGTGCCAGCTCACACTCCCAGGGGCTTCAAGATACGCAGTATTTT
. TRBJ2-5 many TRBV7-2 CASSLAGGRETQYF TGTGCCAGCAGCTTAGCAGGGGGGCGAGAGACCCAGTACTTC
TRBD1 TRBJ2-2 few TRBV7-9 CASSLFTGVWDTGELFF TGTGCCAGCAGCTTATTCACAGGGGTTTGGGACACCGGGGAGCTGTTTTTT
TRBD2 TRBJ2-1 few TRBV28 CASNIPGLAGRNEQFF TGTGCCAGCAACATCCCGGGACTAGCGGGAAGAAATGAGCAGTTCTTC
. TRBJ2-1 . TRBV19 CASSEGGGPRGEQFF TGTGCCAGTAGTGAAGGAGGGGGTCCTAGGGGTGAGCAGTTCTTC
TRBD1 TRBJ1-1 medium-sized TRBV13 CASSRQEITGVNTEAFF TGTGCCAGCAGCCGACAGGAAATAACAGGGGTGAACACTGAAGCTTTCTTT
. TRBJ1-1 . TRBV9 CASSTSPQGDAFF TGTGCCAGCAGCACTTCCCCACAGGGAGACGCTTTCTTT
. TRBJ2-1 . TRBV29-1 CSVEAGSYNEQFF TGCAGCGTTGAAGCGGGCTCCTACAATGAGCAGTTCTTC
. TRBJ1-5 many TRBV7-2 CASSRTAYSNQPQHF TGTGCCAGCAGCCGTACAGCGTATAGCAATCAGCCCCAGCATTTT
TRBD2 TRBJ2-3 . TRBV11-3 CASSLGIGAGGNTDTQYF TGTGCCAGCAGCTTAGGAATAGGAGCGGGAGGAAACACAGATACGCAGTATTTT
. TRBJ1-5 . TRBV6-2/TRBV6-3 CASSYPKGSSNQPQHF TGTGCCAGCAGTTACCCTAAGGGGTCTAGCAATCAGCCCCAGCATTTT
TRBD2 TRBJ2-2 . TRBV7-8 CASSSNRLAGTPNTGELFF TGTGCCAGCAGTTCAAACAGACTAGCGGGAACCCCGAACACCGGGGAGCTGTTTTTT
. TRBJ1-3 few TRBV4-1 CASSQEQSGAQGNTIYF TGCGCCAGCAGCCAAGAACAATCGGGGGCCCAAGGAAACACCATATATTTT
TRBD2 TRBJ2-1 many TRBV2 CASSELAGGYNEQFF TGTGCCAGTAGCGAACTAGCGGGGGGCTACAATGAGCAGTTCTTC
. TRBJ2-2 few TRBV28 CASGASRTSNTGELFF TGTGCCAGCGGCGCCTCACGAACTTCGAACACCGGGGAGCTGTTTTTT
. TRBJ2-2 . TRBV5-1 CASSLPNLQGNTGELFF TGCGCCAGCAGCTTGCCCAACCTTCAGGGGAACACCGGGGAGCTGTTTTTT
. TRBJ2-1 . TRBV6-1 CASSDSPSYNEQFF TGTGCCAGCAGCGACTCCCCTAGCTACAATGAGCAGTTCTTC
. TRBJ2-6 many TRBV6-2/TRBV6-3 CASSYQDTRGSGANVLTF TGTGCCAGCAGTTATCAGGACACCCGTGGGTCTGGGGCCAACGTCCTGACTTTC